The T cell receptor beta chain under discussion was sequenced for a study of blood T cell repertoires in COVID-19. On the study more broadly: Sources were T cells, B-cell-depleted T cells, or PBMCs; the material itself was cDNA or gDNA.

Original methodology: It was from reference gene primer amplification that nucleated cell counts were estimated. Clones were read by immunoSEQ multiplex PCR, and TCRdb kept only the in-frame ones, dropping some. V and J calls and clone size are those listed in that table; D and trimming were worked out from the DNA. This repertoire shows approximately 150,000 clones, around nine tenths found once; its top ten account for just over 2.5%. Recruited during active infection, patients (from Seattle) were subsequently followed longitudinally. Only a few counts were recorded for this clone. CDR3 length: 11 amino acids. CDR1 is MDHEN, CDR2 SYDVKM, per germline. V was cut by 8 bases and J by 8 bases, with 12 bases left in between.

This sequence joins TRBV28 and TRBJ1-2, with D possibly being TRBD1 (5 bases). The sequenced sample was peripheral blood. This clonotype was obtained from an elderly woman with COVID-19, enrolled during active disease. The CDR3 is CASLRGVGYTF. The CDR3 nucleotides read TGTGCCAGCCTTCGGGGGGTCGGCTACACCTTC.